The 23 T cell receptor beta chains in this list originate from one sample, sequenced in a study of beta chain features in type 1 diabetes. Expressed TCRB transcripts were sequenced, since all the RNA that had been isolated was reverse transcribed. Sequencing was performed with immunoSEQ multiplex PCR; in TCRdb, only in-frame clones are kept and a portion is missing. Among a few hundred thousand clones listed, about 12% were seen once. Sequenced sample: naive CD4+ T cells from blood. These receptors were taken from a man aged 18 to 30 in good health.

This clone was seen only a few times. The rearrangement links TRBV29-1 to TRBJ1-1; weak D call: TRBD1 (5 bases). The CDR3 sequence is 13 residues long. Trimming took off 7 bases at V and 3 bases at J, with 15 bases between the two ends. Per germline, CDR1 SQVTM and CDR2 ANQGSEA. The CDR3 sequence: CSGGGGPDTEAFF. For the CDR3, the DNA is TGCAGCGGCGGCGGGGGACCAGACACTGAAGCTTTCTTT. The variable domain in full, completed from reference TRBV29-1 and TRBJ1-1, reads SAVISQKPSRDICQRGTSLTIQCQVDSQVTMMFWYRQQPGQSLTLIATANQGSEATYESGFVIDKFPISRPNLTFSTLTVSNMSPEDSSIYLCSGGGGPDTEAFFGQGTRLTVV.

This clone has just a few counts. The chain combines TRBV5-4 with TRBJ2-5, with TRBD2 as a possible D gene (6 bases). V was shortened by 1 base and J by 5 bases, with 12 bases between the two germline ends. This CDR3 has 14 amino acids. Germline assignment: CDR1 SGHNT and CDR2 YYREEE (reference sequence). CDR3 nucleotides: TGTGCCAGCAGCTTGAGGACGGGAGACGAGACCCAGTACTTC. Amino acid sequence: CASSLRTGDETQYF. Full variable domain (remainder filled in from reference TRBV5-4 and TRBJ2-5): ETGVTQSPTHLIKTRGQQVTLRCSSQSGHNTVSWYQQALGQGPQFIFQYYREEENGRGNFPPRFSGLQFPNYSSELNVNALELDDSALYLCASSLRTGDETQYFGPGTRLLVL.

The sample holds a few counts of this clone. CDR3 coding DNA: TGTGCCAGCAGCCAAGATCCCAGGGATGGCTACACCTTC. Translated, it gives CASSQDPRDGYTF. The chain carries TRBV14 and TRBJ1-2; D possibly corresponds to TRBD1 (5 bases). The CDR3 length is 13 residues. Trimming removed 0 bases at V and 6 bases at J, with 8 bases between. CDR1 SGHDN and CDR2 FVKESK come from the germline V gene. The whole variable domain, remainder taken from reference TRBV14 and TRBJ1-2, is EAGVTQFPSHSVIEKGQTVTLRCDPISGHDNLYWYRRVMGKEIKFLLHFVKESKQDESGMPNNRFLAERTGGTYSTLKVQPAELEDSGVYFCASSQDPRDGYTFGSGTRLTVV.

The gene calls are TRBV5-4 and TRBJ2-5; TRBD2 matches at 16 bases. The length of the CDR3 is 17 residues. From germline, CDR1 is SGHNT and CDR2 YYREEE (reference sequence). V lost 4 bases to trimming and J lost 6 bases; unmatched junction nucleotides: 9. The CDR3 DNA reads as TGTGCCAGCAGCCCGGGACTAGCGGGAGGGTCTAGGAAGACCCAGTACTTC. Its protein is CASSPGLAGGSRKTQYF.

This clone has a handful of counts. The V gene is TRBV6-6, the J gene TRBJ2-5, with TRBD1 identical over 10 bases. Germline CDR1 reads MNHNY; CDR2 reads SVGAGI (reference sequence). The CDR3 sequence is 13 residues long. V was clipped by 5 bases and J by 5 bases; unmatched bases: 2. The CDR3 is CASSPGQGETQYF. Written as DNA, the CDR3 is TGTGCCAGCAGTCCGGGACAGGGGGAGACCCAGTACTTC.

This clone showed up just a few times. The chain carries TRBV5-4 and TRBJ1-2; weak D call: TRBD1 (6 bases). V was pared by 4 bases and J by 8 bases, with 12 bases between. Germline V gene lookup returns CDR1 SGHNT and CDR2 YYREEE (reference sequence). This CDR3 has 12 residues. CDR3 sequence reads: CASSAHREGYTF. In nucleotides, the CDR3 is TGTGCCAGCAGCGCACACAGGGAAGGCTACACCTTC.

The rearrangement links TRBV9 to TRBJ2-5; TRBD2 agrees at 7 bases. J was trimmed by 9 bases and V by 4 bases; bases with no gene match: 21. The CDR3 loop spans 17 amino acids. Germline V gene data show CDR1 as SGDLS and CDR2 as YYNGEE. The CDR3, as DNA: TGTGCCAGCAGCCTCTCGTCGGGGTATGGTTTTGGGGGGGCCCAGTACTTC. Translation gives CASSLSSGYGFGGAQYF.

A few counts support this clone. The identical CDR3 is also encoded by other nucleotide sequences in the sample. The chain is built from TRBV30 and TRBJ1-3; the D is unclear. CDR1 GTSNPN and CDR2 SVGIG come from the germline V gene (reference sequence). V lost 3 bases to trimming and J lost 4 bases, with 4 bases between them. The CDR3 spans 11 residues. CDR3 coding DNA: TGTGCCTGGAGCGCGGGAAACACCATATATTTT. This sequence encodes CAWSAGNTIYF.

This clone was seen just once. J is TRBJ2-3 and V is TRBV5-1, with no clear D. Germline assignment: CDR1 SGHRS and CDR2 YFSETQ. V was clipped by 3 bases and J by 3 bases, with 5 bases between them. This CDR3 contains 12 residues. The DNA of the CDR3 is TGCGCCAGCAGCTCGTTGACAGATACGCAGTATTTT. This translates into CASSSLTDTQYF.

The CDR3 loop reads CASSLANQRGSYNEQFF. In nucleotides, the CDR3 is TGCGCCAGCAGCTTGGCCAATCAGCGGGGTTCCTACAATGAGCAGTTCTTC. The rearrangement links TRBV5-1 to TRBJ2-1, with 7 positions matching TRBD2. The germline V gene encodes CDR1 SGHRS and CDR2 YFSETQ. The CDR3 is 17 residues long. The J segment lost 1 base and the V segment lost 0 bases, leaving 7 bases of the junction unmatched. Full variable domain (remainder filled in from reference TRBV5-1 and TRBJ2-1): KAGVTQTPRYLIKTRGQQVTLSCSPISGHRSVSWYQQTPGQGLQFLFEYFSETQRNKGNFPGRFSGRQFSNSRSEMNVSTLELGDSALYLCASSLANQRGSYNEQFFGPGTRLTVL.

V is TRBV27 and J is TRBJ1-2; TRBD1 matches at 8 bases. Germline V lookup: CDR1 MNHEY, CDR2 SMNVEV (reference sequence). J lost 7 bases, V lost 2 bases, and 3 bases had no gene match. The CDR3 loop spans 13 amino acids. Written as DNA, the CDR3 is TGTGCCAGCAGTTTACAGGGGGCGCTTGGCTACACCTTC. It encodes CASSLQGALGYTF.

This clone has only a few counts. The genes are TRBV4-1 and TRBJ2-7; D gene ambiguous. Germline V gives CDR1 MGHRA, CDR2 YSYEKL. The germline V and J ends were trimmed by 0 bases and 2 bases, with 11 bases remaining between them. The CDR3 sequence is 15 residues long. CDR3 sequence: CASSQDPVFTYEQYF. As DNA, the CDR3 is TGCGCCAGCAGCCAAGACCCGGTGTTTACCTACGAGCAGTACTTC.

V gene TRBV7-9 combines with J gene TRBJ2-5; D gene unclear. The V end lost 2 bases, the J end lost 3 bases, and 13 bases lay between the germline ends. Germline assignment: CDR1 SEHNR and CDR2 FQNEAQ (reference sequence). This CDR3 is built from 15 residues. The chain's CDR3 is CASSLITAVKETQYF. The CDR3 DNA follows: TGTGCCAGCAGCTTAATCACAGCAGTTAAAGAGACCCAGTACTTC.

The gene calls are TRBV6-5 and TRBJ2-5; TRBD2 might be the D (6 bases). V dropped 2 bases and J dropped 7 bases, with 17 bases sitting between them. Germline V gene data show CDR1 as MNHEY and CDR2 as SVGAGI. The CDR3 sequence is 15 residues long. DNA for the CDR3: TGTGCCAGCAGTTACGGGGGACGGAGGAGGGGGACCCAGTACTTC. It yields the protein CASSYGGRRRGTQYF.

V usage is TRBV5-1 and J usage is TRBJ2-2; TRBD2 is a possible D gene (5 bases). Trimming removed 4 bases at V and 2 bases at J, with 12 bases between. CDR1 and CDR2 (germline): SGHRS, YFSETQ. The length of the CDR3 is 15 residues. The CDR3: CASSPGISNTGELFF. CDR3 nucleotides: TGCGCCAGCAGCCCCGGGATATCAAACACCGGGGAGCTGTTTTTT.

This clone was seen more than once but under ten times. This rearrangement joins TRBV28 to TRBJ1-2, with a possible D match to TRBD1 (5 bases). CDR1 MDHEN and CDR2 SYDVKM come from the germline V gene. Between the trimmed V and J ends, which lost 3 bases and 7 bases, there was a span of 15 bases. The CDR3 has 14 amino acids. CDR3 nucleotide sequence: TGTGCCAGCAGTTTGGGGCAGGGTACGGGTGGCTACACCTTC. Its protein is CASSLGQGTGGYTF.

This clone was picked up a small number of times. The chain links TRBV28 to TRBJ1-1; TRBD1 is a possible D gene (5 bases). Per the germline V gene, CDR1 is MDHEN and CDR2 is SYDVKM. The CDR3 spans 14 residues. Trimming shortened V by 7 bases and J by 6 bases, and 18 bases separated the two germline ends. The CDR3 coding sequence is TGTGCCAGCAAGAAGCAGGGTCATCGCGCTGAAGCTTTCTTT. It specifies CASKKQGHRAEAFF.

This clone was found a few times. This rearrangement joins TRBV19 to TRBJ2-5, with 10 positions matching TRBD1. Germline V gene lookup returns CDR1 LNHDA and CDR2 SQIVND (reference sequence). The CDR3 length is 15 residues. V lost 3 bases and J lost 4; bases outside the gene matches: 5. The CDR3 region is CASSIGDRGRETQYF. CDR3 nucleotide sequence: TGTGCCAGTAGTATCGGAGACAGGGGGCGAGAGACCCAGTACTTC.

This rearrangement joins TRBV9 to TRBJ1-5, with D maybe TRBD1 (6 bases). The CDR3 totals 15 residues. Trimming shortened V by 3 bases and J by 7 bases, and 17 bases separated the two germline ends. The germline V gene encodes CDR1 SGDLS and CDR2 YYNGEE. The CDR3 DNA sequence: TGTGCCAGCAGCGCCGAGACAGGTTGGGGGCAGCCCCAGCATTTT. Amino acid sequence: CASSAETGWGQPQHF.

This clone showed up just a few times. The chain has TRBV7-2 and TRBJ2-1, with TRBD2 identical over 8 bases. Germline loops: CDR1 SGHTA, CDR2 FQGNSA. Trimming removed 0 bases from V and 8 bases from J; junction bases left unmatched: 12. This CDR3 contains 17 residues. The CDR3, as DNA: TGTGCCAGCAGCTTAGCCACCTCGCGGGGGGCTTGGGATGAGCAGTTCTTC. This translates into CASSLATSRGAWDEQFF.

This clone was seen a handful of times. The chain combines TRBV28 with TRBJ2-7; D might be TRBD2 (6 bases). V dropped 3 bases and J dropped 3 bases, with 12 bases sitting between them. The CDR3 covers 14 residues. CDR1 is MDHEN and CDR2 is SYDVKM in the germline V gene. The DNA of the CDR3 is TGTGCCAGCAGTTTTGCGGGACGGGTCTACGAGCAGTACTTC. Protein: CASSFAGRVYEQYF.

The CDR3: CASSSPGDRPGEQFF. DNA for the CDR3: TGTGCCAGCAGTTCCCCAGGGGACAGGCCCGGGGAGCAGTTCTTC. The chain has TRBV28 and TRBJ2-1, with 8 bases that match TRBD1. Germline CDR1 reads MDHEN; CDR2 reads SYDVKM. The CDR3 is 15 amino acids. The V and J ends lost 4 bases and 10 bases, in that order; junction bases with no gene match: 12.

This clone has only a few counts. The J gene is TRBJ2-3, the V gene TRBV6-4; 10 bases fit TRBD2. The CDR3 has 15 amino acids. Germline CDR1 is MRHNA and CDR2 is SNTAGT. J gave up 7 bases and V 3 bases, and 7 bases lay outside the gene matches. CDR3 protein: CASSEFGTSENTQYF. CDR3 sequence (DNA): TGTGCCAGCAGTGAATTTGGGACTAGCGAAAATACGCAGTATTTT.